This TCR beta chain was found in a study of shared clonotypes between healthy human individuals. Overall study: Aged between 18 and 49, the donors were two women and three men. Every donor yielded three CD4 naive, three CD4 memory, two CD8 naive and one CD8 memory plate.

The naive CD8 fraction comprised CD45RO-negative cells positively selected for CCR7 and excluded terminally differentiated effector memory CD45RA+ cells. As for this clone: Antigen: not known. In the same sample, other DNA sequences code for this CDR3.

Original handling: For the immunoSEQ data, sequences were junction-only without quality scores, so filtering differed. Clones were read by immunoSEQ multiplex PCR, and TCRdb kept only the in-frame ones, dropping some. V and J calls and clone size come straight from that table; D and trimming were deduced from the DNA. This sample carries about 2.1 million clones, more than 85% of them seen once, and the ten largest clones take roughly 1.7%. Germline loops: CDR1 MGHRA, CDR2 YSYEKL. Trimming took 1 base from V and 4 from J; bases not matched to a gene: 5. The CDR3 spans 15 residues. Findings and limits, study-wide: Sampling included only blood; tissue repertoires likely differ.

This TCR was recovered from a man between 18 and 29 years old in good health. Some clones in this sample may be carry-over from other donors' samples. Sequenced input: naive CD8+ T cells from PBMCs. The rearrangement links TRBV4-1 to TRBJ2-5, with 8 positions matching TRBD2. Here the CDR3 reads CASSQVGLAGETQYF. The DNA of the CDR3 is TGCGCCAGCAGCCAAGTAGGGCTAGCGGGAGAGACCCAGTACTTC.